The text below deals with one T cell receptor beta chain. Data came from immunoSEQ multiplex PCR; TCRdb stores just in-frame clones and leaves some out. The data contain 6,500 to 7,500 clones, approximately 79% of them seen just once; the ten biggest clones take up about 9.2%. The data belong to a study of T cell repertoires in ileal Crohn's disease. Study context: Thiopurines (about ten) or anti-TNF agents (roughly 18) were given postoperatively to about half.

J lost 0 bases, V lost 6 bases, and 6 bases had no gene match. The CDR3 is made up of 14 amino acids. Germline V gives CDR1 SGHRS, CDR2 YFSETQ. Patients were adults with ileal or ileocolonic Crohn's disease needing resection. The chain uses TRBV5-1 and TRBJ2-7; 7 positions match TRBD2. Sequencing was carried out using ileal tissue. The source of this sequence is an adult with Crohn's disease. CDR3 in DNA: TGCGCCAGCACCGAGGGAGGGATCTCCTACGAGCAGTACTTC. Amino acid sequence: CASTEGGISYEQYF.